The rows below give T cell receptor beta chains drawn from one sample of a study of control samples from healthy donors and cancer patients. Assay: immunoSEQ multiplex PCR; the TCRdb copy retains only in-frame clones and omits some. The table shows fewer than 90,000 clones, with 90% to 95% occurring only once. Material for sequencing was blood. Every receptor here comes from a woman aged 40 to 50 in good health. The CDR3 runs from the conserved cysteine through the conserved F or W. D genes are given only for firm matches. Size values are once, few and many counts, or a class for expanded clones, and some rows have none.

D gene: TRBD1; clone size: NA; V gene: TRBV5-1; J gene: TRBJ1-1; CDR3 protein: CASSPGTASRRRTEAFF; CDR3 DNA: TGCGCCAGCAGCCCAGGGACAGCGTCACGTCGTAGAACTGAAGCTTTCTTT
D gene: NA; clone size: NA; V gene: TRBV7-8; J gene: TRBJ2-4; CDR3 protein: CASSSGHLLAKNIQYF; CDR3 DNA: TGTGCCAGCAGCTCCGGACACCTGCTAGCCAAAAACATTCAGTACTTC
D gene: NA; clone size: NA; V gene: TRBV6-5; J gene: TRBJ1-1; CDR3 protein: CASGYSYTEAFF; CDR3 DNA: TGTGCCAGCGGATACAGTTACACTGAAGCTTTCTTT
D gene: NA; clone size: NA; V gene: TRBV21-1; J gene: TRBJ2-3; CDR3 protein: CASSNRPGLAGGPTDTQYF; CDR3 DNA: TGTGCCAGCAGCAATCGGCCGGGGCTAGCGGGAGGGCCCACAGATACGCAGTATTTT
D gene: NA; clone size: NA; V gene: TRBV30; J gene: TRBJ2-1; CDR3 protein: CAWSLTGNEQFF; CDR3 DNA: TGTGCCTGGAGTTTGACTGGCAATGAGCAGTTCTTC
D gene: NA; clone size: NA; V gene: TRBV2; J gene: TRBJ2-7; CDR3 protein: CASSANRDMPYEQYF; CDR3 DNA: TGTGCCAGCAGCGCAAACCGGGACATGCCCTACGAGCAGTACTTC
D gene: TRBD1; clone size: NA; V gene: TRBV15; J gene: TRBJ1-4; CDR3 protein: CALGHRQGGEKLFF; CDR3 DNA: TGTGCTTTAGGCCATCGACAGGGTGGTGAAAAACTGTTTTTT
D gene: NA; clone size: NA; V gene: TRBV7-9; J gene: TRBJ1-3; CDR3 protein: CASSPILVSGNTIYF; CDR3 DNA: TGTGCCAGCAGCCCCATTCTTGTCTCTGGAAACACCATATATTTT
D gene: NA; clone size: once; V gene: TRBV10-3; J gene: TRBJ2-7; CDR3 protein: CATTHTRDSYEQYF; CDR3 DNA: TGTGCCACGACGCACACCAGGGACTCCTACGAGCAGTACTTC
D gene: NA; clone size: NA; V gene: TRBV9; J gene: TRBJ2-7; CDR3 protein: CASSPNSRGSYEQYF; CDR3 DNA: TGTGCCAGCAGCCCCAATTCGAGGGGCTCCTACGAGCAGTACTTC
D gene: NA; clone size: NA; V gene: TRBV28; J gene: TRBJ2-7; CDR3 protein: CASSQNYEQYF; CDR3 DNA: TGTGCCAGCAGTCAAAACTACGAGCAGTACTTC
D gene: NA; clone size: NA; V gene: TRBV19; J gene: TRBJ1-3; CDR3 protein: CASSTRGTLGVNTIYF; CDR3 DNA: TGTGCCAGTAGCACCAGAGGGACACTCGGGGTAAACACCATATATTTT
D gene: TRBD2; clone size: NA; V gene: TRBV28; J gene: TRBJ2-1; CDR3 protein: CASSLGLAGGGNEQFF; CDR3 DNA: TGTGCCAGCAGTTTAGGACTAGCGGGGGGAGGGAATGAGCAGTTCTTC
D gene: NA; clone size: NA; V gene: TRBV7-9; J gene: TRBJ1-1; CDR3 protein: CASSSTDGGPLNTEAFF; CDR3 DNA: TGTGCCAGCAGCTCGACTGATGGGGGACCGTTGAACACTGAAGCTTTCTTT
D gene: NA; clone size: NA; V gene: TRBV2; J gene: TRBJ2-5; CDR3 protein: CASSEGEMIETQYF; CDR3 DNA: TGTGCCAGCAGTGAAGGGGAAATGATAGAGACCCAGTACTTC
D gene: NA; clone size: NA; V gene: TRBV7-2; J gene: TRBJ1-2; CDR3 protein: CASSFDHYGYTF; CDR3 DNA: TGTGCCAGCAGCTTCGACCACTATGGCTACACCTTC
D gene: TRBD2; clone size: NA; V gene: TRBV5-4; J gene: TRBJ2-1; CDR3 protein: CASSYILPGLAGGVYEQFF; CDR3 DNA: TGTGCCAGCAGCTACATATTACCGGGACTAGCGGGAGGAGTGTATGAGCAGTTCTTC
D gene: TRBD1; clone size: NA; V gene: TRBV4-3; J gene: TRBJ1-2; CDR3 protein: CASSQDESTGRGYTF; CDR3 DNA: TGCGCCAGCAGCCAAGATGAATCGACAGGGCGAGGCTACACCTTC
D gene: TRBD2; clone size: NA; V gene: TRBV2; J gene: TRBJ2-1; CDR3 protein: CASSLREGNEQFF; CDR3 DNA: TGTGCCAGCAGTCTCCGGGAGGGGAATGAGCAGTTCTTC
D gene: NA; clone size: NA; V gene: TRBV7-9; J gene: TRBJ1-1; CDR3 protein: CASWGGDTNTEAFF; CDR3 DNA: TGTGCCAGCTGGGGGGGGGACACGAACACTGAAGCTTTCTTT
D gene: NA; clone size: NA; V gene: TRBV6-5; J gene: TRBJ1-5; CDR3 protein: CASKRESGAGQPQHF; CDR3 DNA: TGTGCCAGCAAGAGGGAATCTGGAGCGGGACAGCCCCAGCATTTT
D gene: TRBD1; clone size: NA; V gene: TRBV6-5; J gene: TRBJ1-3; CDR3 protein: CASSPQGTGNTIYF; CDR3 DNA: TGTGCCAGCAGTCCACAGGGGACGGGAAACACCATATATTTT
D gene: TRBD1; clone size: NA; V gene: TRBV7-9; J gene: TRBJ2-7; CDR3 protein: CASSPTGDYEQYF; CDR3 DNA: TGTGCCAGCAGCCCGACAGGGGACTACGAGCAGTACTTC
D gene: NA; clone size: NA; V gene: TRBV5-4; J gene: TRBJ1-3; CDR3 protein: CASSLGPAGGNTIYF; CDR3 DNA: TGTGCCAGCAGCTTAGGGCCGGCGGGCGGAAACACCATATATTTT
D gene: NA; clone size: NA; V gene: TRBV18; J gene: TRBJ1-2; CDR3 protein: CASSPTTAVVGGYTF; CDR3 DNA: TGTGCCAGCTCACCGACGACAGCCGTAGTCGGTGGCTACACCTTC
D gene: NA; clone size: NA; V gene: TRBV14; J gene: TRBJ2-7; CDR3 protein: CASRRQDDYEQYF; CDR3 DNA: TGTGCCAGCAGGCGCCAAGATGACTACGAGCAGTACTTC
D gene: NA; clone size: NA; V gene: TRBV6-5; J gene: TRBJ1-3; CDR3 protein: CASSYDGNSGNTIYF; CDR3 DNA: TGTGCCAGCAGTTACGATGGTAACTCTGGAAACACCATATATTTT
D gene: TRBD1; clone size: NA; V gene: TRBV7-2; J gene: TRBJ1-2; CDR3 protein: CASSTGTGIYGYTF; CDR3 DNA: TGTGCCAGCAGCACCGGGACAGGAATCTATGGCTACACCTTC
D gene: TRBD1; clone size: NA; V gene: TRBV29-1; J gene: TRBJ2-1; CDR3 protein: CSAPKDRTSYNEQFF; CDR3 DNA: TGCAGCGCCCCTAAGGACAGGACCTCCTACAATGAGCAGTTCTTC
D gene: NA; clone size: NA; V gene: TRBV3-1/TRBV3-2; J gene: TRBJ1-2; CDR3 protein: CASSQTTYSYGYTF; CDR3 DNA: TGTGCCAGCAGCCAAACGACATACAGTTATGGCTACACCTTC
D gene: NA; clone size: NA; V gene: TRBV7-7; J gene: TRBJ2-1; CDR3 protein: CASSLFWGHNEQFF; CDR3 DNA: TGTGCCAGCAGCTTATTTTGGGGACACAATGAGCAGTTCTTC
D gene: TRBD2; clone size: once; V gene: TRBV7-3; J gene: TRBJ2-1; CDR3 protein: CASSSDFASGGHDEQFF; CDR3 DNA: TGTGCCAGCAGCTCCGACTTCGCCAGCGGGGGGCACGATGAGCAGTTCTTC
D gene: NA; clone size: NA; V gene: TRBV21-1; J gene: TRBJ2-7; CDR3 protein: CASSKGPASRGGHYEQYF; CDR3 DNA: TGTGCCAGCAGCAAGGGGCCCGCCTCTAGGGGGGGACACTACGAGCAGTACTTC
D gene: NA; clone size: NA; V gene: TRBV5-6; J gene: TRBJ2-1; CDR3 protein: CASSWGTRAHEQFF; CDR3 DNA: TGTGCCAGCAGCTGGGGGACGAGGGCCCATGAGCAGTTCTTC
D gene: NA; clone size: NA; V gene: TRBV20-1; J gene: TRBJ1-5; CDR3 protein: CSASFGRQPQHF; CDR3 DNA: TGCAGTGCTAGTTTTGGGCGTCAGCCCCAGCATTTT
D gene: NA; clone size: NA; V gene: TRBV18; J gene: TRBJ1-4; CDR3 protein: CASSRGENEKLFF; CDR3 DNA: TGTGCCAGCTCACGAGGGGAGAATGAAAAACTGTTTTTT
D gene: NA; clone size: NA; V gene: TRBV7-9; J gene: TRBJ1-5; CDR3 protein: CASSLAVTDNQPQHF; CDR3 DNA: TGTGCCAGCAGCTTAGCGGTGACAGACAATCAGCCCCAGCATTTT
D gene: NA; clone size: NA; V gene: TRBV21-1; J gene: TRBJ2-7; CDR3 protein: CASSKGHTYEQYF; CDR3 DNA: TGTGCCAGCAGCAAAGGACATACCTACGAGCAGTACTTC
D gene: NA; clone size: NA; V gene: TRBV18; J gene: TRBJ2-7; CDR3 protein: CASSPSSYEQYF; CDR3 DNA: TGTGCCAGCTCACCCTCCTCCTACGAGCAGTACTTC
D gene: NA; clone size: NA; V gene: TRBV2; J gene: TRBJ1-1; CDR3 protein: CASSPWGGGTEAFF; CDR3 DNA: TGTGCCAGCAGTCCCTGGGGAGGGGGCACTGAAGCTTTCTTT
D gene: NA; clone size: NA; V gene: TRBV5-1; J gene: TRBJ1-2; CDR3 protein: CASSLEWQGSGYTF; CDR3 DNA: TGCGCCAGCAGCTTGGAGTGGCAGGGGTCTGGCTACACCTTC
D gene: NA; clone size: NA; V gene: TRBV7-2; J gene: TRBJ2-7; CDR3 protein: CASSTHGRAVSYEQYF; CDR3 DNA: TGTGCCAGCAGCACCCACGGTCGGGCAGTCTCCTACGAGCAGTACTTC
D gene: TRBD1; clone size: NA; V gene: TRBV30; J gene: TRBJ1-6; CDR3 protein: CAWRQPGQRNSPLHF; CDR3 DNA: TGTGCCTGGAGGCAACCGGGACAGAGAAATTCACCCCTCCACTTT
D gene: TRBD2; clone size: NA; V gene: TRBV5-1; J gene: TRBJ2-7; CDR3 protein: CASSLLAGALSSYEQYF; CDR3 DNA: TGCGCCAGCAGCTTGCTAGCGGGAGCCTTAAGCTCCTACGAGCAGTACTTC
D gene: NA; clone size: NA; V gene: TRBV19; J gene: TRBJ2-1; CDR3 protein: CASSIGKYNEQFF; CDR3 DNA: TGTGCCAGTAGTATTGGGAAGTACAATGAGCAGTTCTTC
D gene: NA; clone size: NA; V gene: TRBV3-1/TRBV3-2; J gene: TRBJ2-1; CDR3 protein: CASSQGGGVDEQFF; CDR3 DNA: TGTGCCAGCAGCCAAGGAGGCGGGGTCGATGAGCAGTTCTTC
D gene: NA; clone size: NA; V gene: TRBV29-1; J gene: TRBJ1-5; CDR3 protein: CSVGDGVLGNQPQHF; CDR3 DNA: TGCAGCGTTGGGGACGGGGTTCTGGGCAATCAGCCCCAGCATTTT
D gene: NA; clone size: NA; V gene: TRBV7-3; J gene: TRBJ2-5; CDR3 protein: CASSPSIDPMVAQYF; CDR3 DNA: TGTGCCAGCAGCCCATCCATTGACCCAATGGTGGCCCAGTACTTC
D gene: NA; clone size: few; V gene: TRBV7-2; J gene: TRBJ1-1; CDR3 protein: CASSFLIGETEAFF; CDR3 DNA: TGTGCCAGCAGCTTTCTCATAGGGGAAACTGAAGCTTTCTTT
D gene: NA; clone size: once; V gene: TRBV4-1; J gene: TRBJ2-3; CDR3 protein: CASSRSTGSGQGDTQYF; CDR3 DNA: TGCGCCAGCAGCCGAAGTACGGGGTCAGGTCAAGGAGATACGCAGTATTTT
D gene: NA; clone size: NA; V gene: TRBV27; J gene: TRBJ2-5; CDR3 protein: CASSFAGTSGRETQYF; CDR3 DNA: TGTGCCAGCAGTTTCGCCGGGACAAGCGGGCGAGAGACCCAGTACTTC
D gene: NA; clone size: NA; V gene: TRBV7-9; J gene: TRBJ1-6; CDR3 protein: CASSSHMGNSPLHF; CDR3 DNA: TGTGCCAGCAGCTCACACATGGGGAATTCACCCCTCCACTTT
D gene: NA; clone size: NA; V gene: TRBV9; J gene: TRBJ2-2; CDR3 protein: CASSARGGPNTGELFF; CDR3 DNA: TGTGCCAGCAGCGCCCGCGGTGGCCCGAACACCGGGGAGCTGTTTTTT
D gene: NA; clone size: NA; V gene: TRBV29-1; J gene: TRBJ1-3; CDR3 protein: CSVVGSYGNTIYF; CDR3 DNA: TGCAGCGTTGTGGGCAGTTATGGAAACACCATATATTTT
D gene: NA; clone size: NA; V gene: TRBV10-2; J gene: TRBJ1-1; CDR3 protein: CASSETLEGPMNTEAFF; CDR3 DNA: TGCGCCAGCAGTGAGACTTTAGAGGGACCAATGAACACTGAAGCTTTCTTT
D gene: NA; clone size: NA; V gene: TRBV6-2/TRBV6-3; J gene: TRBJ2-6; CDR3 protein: CASSYGLPGANVLTF; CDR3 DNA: TGTGCCAGCAGTTACGGACTCCCTGGGGCCAACGTCCTGACTTTC
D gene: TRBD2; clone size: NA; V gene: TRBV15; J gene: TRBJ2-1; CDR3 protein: CATSVERLGLSFEHEQFF; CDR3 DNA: TGTGCCACCAGCGTCGAACGCTTGGGACTATCTTTTGAGCATGAGCAGTTCTTC
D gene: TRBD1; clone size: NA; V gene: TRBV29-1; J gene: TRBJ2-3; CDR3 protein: CSARDSLRADTQYF; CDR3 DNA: TGCAGCGCCAGGGACAGCTTGAGGGCAGATACGCAGTATTTT
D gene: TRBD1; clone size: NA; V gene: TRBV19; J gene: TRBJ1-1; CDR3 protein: CASSFQGARTEAFF; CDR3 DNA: TGTGCCAGTAGTTTCCAGGGGGCGCGGACTGAAGCTTTCTTT